The T cell receptor beta chain under discussion was sequenced for a study of Graves' ophthalmopathy and Graves' hyperthyroidism. Background on the study: Investigators collected peripheral blood at initial diagnosis, before any treatment was given.

As the template, RNA transcripts were used to amplify TCR beta CDR3 regions. First-round RT-PCR employed HTBI primers, with a second-round multiplex PCR after it. A single record per CDR3 protein comes from TCRdb applying MiXCR to the multiplex PCR reads. The sample has approximately 330,000 distinct CDR3 sequences, roughly 17% seen once; the top ten hold 12%. This clonotype showed up many times. Trimming cost V 8 bases and J 2 bases; bases outside gene matches: 4. The CDR3 has 13 amino acids. Germline lookup yields CDR1 LGHNT and CDR2 FRNRAP. This TCR was recovered from an adult man with Graves' ophthalmopathy. Sequencing used peripheral blood. The chain combines TRBV12-5 with TRBJ2-3; 7 bases agree with TRBD2. CDR3 sequence reads: CASSSGNTDTQYF. The CDR3 nucleotides read TGTGCTAGTTCCAGCGGGAACACAGATACGCAGTATTTT.